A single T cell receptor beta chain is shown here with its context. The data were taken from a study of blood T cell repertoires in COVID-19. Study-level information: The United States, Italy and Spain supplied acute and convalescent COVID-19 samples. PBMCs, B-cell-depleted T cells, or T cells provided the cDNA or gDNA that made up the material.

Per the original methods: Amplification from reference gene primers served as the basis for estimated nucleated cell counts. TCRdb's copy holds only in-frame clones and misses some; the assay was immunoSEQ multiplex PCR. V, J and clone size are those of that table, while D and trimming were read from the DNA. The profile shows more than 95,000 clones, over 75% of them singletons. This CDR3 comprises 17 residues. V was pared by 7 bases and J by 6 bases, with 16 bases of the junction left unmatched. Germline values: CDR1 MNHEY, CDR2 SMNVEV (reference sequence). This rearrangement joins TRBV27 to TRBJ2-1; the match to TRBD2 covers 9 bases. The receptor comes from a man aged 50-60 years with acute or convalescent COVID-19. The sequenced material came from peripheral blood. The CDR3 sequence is CASTTSLSGSLGNEQFF. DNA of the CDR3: TGTGCCAGCACCACCAGCCTTAGCGGGAGTCTGGGCAATGAGCAGTTCTTC.